This entry features one T cell receptor (beta chain) sequence. The data originate from a study of blood T cell repertoires in COVID-19. TCRdb's copy holds only in-frame clones and misses some; the assay was immunoSEQ multiplex PCR. The sample consists of around 170,000 clones, 70% to 90% of them appearing once. The germline V gene has CDR1 SGHRS and CDR2 YFSETQ. The CDR3 has 14 residues. Deletions cut 0 bases from V and 5 bases from J, with 11 bases between. The specimen sequenced was peripheral blood. The V and J genes are TRBV5-1 and TRBJ1-2; D uncertain. The sequence was obtained from a man aged 55 to 69 with acute or convalescent COVID-19. The CDR3 sequence is CASSLDPSGYGYTF. CDR3 sequence (DNA): TGCGCCAGCAGCTTGGACCCTTCGGGGTATGGCTACACCTTC.